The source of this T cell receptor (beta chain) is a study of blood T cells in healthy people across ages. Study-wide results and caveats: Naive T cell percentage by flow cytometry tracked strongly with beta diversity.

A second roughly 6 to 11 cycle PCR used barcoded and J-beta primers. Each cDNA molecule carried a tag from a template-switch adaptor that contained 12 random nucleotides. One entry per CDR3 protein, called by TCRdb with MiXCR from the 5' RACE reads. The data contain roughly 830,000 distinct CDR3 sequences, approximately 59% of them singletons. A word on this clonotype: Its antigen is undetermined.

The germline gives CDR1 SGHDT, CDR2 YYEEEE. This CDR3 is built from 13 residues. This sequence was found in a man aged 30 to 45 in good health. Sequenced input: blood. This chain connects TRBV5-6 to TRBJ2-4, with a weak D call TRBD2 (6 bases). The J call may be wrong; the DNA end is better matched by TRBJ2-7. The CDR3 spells CASSSRGSHEQYF. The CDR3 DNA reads TGTGCCAGCAGCTCCCGGGGGTCTCACGAGCAGTACTTC.